The following is a T cell receptor beta chain sequence with its context. This sample is drawn from a study of patients and donors after allogeneic stem cell transplantation. Via MiXCR, TCRdb re-called the RT-PCR reads, giving one row per CDR3 protein. The sample has around 29,000 distinct CDR3 sequences, roughly a third seen once; the top ten hold less than 85%. The TCR was taken from a human donor who was either an allogeneic HSCT recipient or a stem cell or donor lymphocyte infusion donor (not recorded which). It is not recorded whose cells these are; they may come from a transplant donor. Material: blood, either unsorted or a sorted T cell fraction (not recorded which).

CDR3 region: CASSQVPQEGHYEQYF. As DNA, the CDR3 is TGCGCCAGCAGCCAAGTCCCACAGGAGGGCCACTACGAGCAGTACTTC. The gene calls are TRBV4-1 and TRBJ2-7, with a weak D call TRBD2 (6 bases). This CDR3 region has 16 residues. Trimming cost V 1 base and J 3 bases, with 16 bases left between them. Germline lookup yields CDR1 MGHRA and CDR2 YSYEKL.